The 26 T cell receptor beta chains below come from one sample, sequenced in a study of blood T cells in healthy people across ages. For the second PCR, which ran for roughly 6 to 12 cycles, a sample-barcoded 5' primer and a J-beta primer mix were used. TCRdb analysed the 5' RACE reads with MiXCR anew, one entry per CDR3 protein. Among 800,000 to 950,000 distinct CDR3 sequences, almost 30% were seen once, and the ten largest hold roughly 10%. The same sample was also studied in work on T cells of mothers and their children.

The sample comprised blood. The receptors were sampled from a woman aged 35 to 49 in good health.

This clonotype turned up a few times. V gene TRBV10-3 combines with J gene TRBJ1-2; 10 positions match TRBD1. The CDR3 consists of 16 residues. V shed 0 bases, J shed 9 bases, and the junction held 10 bases outside the gene matches. CDR1 and CDR2 (germline): ENHRY, SYGVKD. This CDR3 is CAISESPAGTGDSYTF. CDR3 in DNA: TGTGCCATCAGTGAGTCACCTGCGGGGACAGGGGATAGCTACACCTTC.

This clonotype was observed many times. The chain carries TRBV29-1 and TRBJ2-5; TRBD1 or TRBD2 may be the D gene (5 bases each). CDR1 and CDR2 (germline): SQVTM, ANQGSEA. The CDR3 runs 14 residues. V dropped 5 bases and J dropped 0 bases, with 13 bases sitting between them. Here the CDR3 reads CSVNEGTYQETQYF. For the CDR3, the DNA is TGCAGCGTTAACGAAGGGACGTACCAAGAGACCCAGTACTTC.

A word on this clonotype: A much more abundant neighbour one base away suggests this may be a read error. V usage is TRBV12-3 or TRBV12-4 and J usage is TRBJ2-5; 7 positions match TRBD1. The length of the CDR3 is 14 residues. CDR3 nucleotide sequence: TGTGCCAGCCGAGGACAGGTGCACCAAGAGGCCCAGTACTTC. This translates into CASRGQVHQEAQYF.

The chain employs TRBV12-3 or TRBV12-4 and TRBJ2-7, with D possibly being TRBD2 (6 bases). CDR3 size: 14 residues. V lost 6 bases and J lost 6, with 18 bases in between. CDR3 amino acids: CASRWEAIRFEQYF. CDR3 bases: TGTGCCAGCAGATGGGAGGCTATTAGGTTCGAGCAGTACTTC.

This clonotype was seen a few times. The gene calls are TRBV29-1 and TRBJ1-4; no clear D gene. In germline, CDR1 is SQVTM, CDR2 ANQGSEA. The CDR3 extends over 12 amino acids. The V end was cut by 3 bases, the J end by 4 bases, with 6 bases between. The CDR3 region is CSVDVDNEKLFF. CDR3 coding DNA: TGCAGCGTTGATGTTGATAATGAAAAACTGTTTTTT. Combining the CDR3 with reference TRBV29-1 and TRBJ1-4 gives the whole variable domain SAVISQKPSRDICQRGTSLTIQCQVDSQVTMMFWYRQQPGQSLTLIATANQGSEATYESGFVIDKFPISRPNLTFSTLTVSNMSPEDSSIYLCSVDVDNEKLFFGSGTQLSVL.

This clonotype was recorded many times. V and J are TRBV7-9 and TRBJ2-5; 11 nucleotides line up with TRBD1. J was trimmed by 5 bases and V by 5 bases; bases with no gene match: 10. CDR1 SEHNR and CDR2 FQNEAQ come from the germline V gene (reference sequence). This CDR3 is 16 amino acids long. DNA of the CDR3: TGTGCCAGCAGCCCAGGGGACAGGGGGTTGAGGGAGACCCAGTACTTC. As protein: CASSPGDRGLRETQYF. Full variable domain (outside the CDR3, taken from reference TRBV7-9 and TRBJ2-5): DTGVSQNPRHKITKRGQNVTFRCDPISEHNRLYWYRQTLGQGPEFLTYFQNEAQLEKSRLLSDRFSAERPKGSFSTLEIQRTEQGDSAMYLCASSPGDRGLRETQYFGPGTRLLVL.

This clonotype was counted between two and nine times. A read error may account for a junction end that differs from germline. The CDR3 spells CSATRTSGGGADTQYF. CDR3 DNA sequence: TGCAGTGCTACGAGGACTAGCGGGGGGGGCGCAGATACACAGTATTTT. This chain joins TRBV20-1 and TRBJ2-3, with TRBD2 identical over 15 bases. The CDR3 loop spans 16 amino acids. CDR1 DFQATT and CDR2 SNEGSKA come from the germline V gene (reference sequence).

A remark on this clonotype: At one boundary the junction diverges from the germline segment, which might be a read error. The chain joins TRBV4-2 to TRBJ2-7; D is perhaps TRBD1 or TRBD2 (6 bases each). This CDR3 has 15 amino acids. Germline assignment: CDR1 LGHNA and CDR2 YNFKEQ. For the CDR3, the DNA is TGTGTCAGCAGCCTGGGGGCTAGCGAGGGCTCCGAGCAGTACTTC. Its protein product is CVSSLGASEGSEQYF.

This rearrangement joins TRBV7-2 to TRBJ1-6, with D maybe TRBD1 (6 bases). CDR3 length equals 16 residues. V was clipped by 0 bases and J by 9 bases, with 15 bases between them. Germline V gives CDR1 SGHTA, CDR2 FQGNSA. This chain's CDR3 is CASSLAQAGVSSPLHF. Written as DNA, the CDR3 is TGTGCCAGCAGCTTAGCGCAGGCAGGGGTTAGTTCACCCCTCCACTTT.

The chain carries TRBV30 and TRBJ2-1; D uncertain. Per germline, CDR1 GTSNPN and CDR2 SVGIG (reference sequence). V was cut by 3 bases and J by 9 bases, with 12 bases left in between. The CDR3 consists of 12 residues. Here the CDR3 reads CAWRFTVGEQFF. The CDR3 DNA sequence: TGTGCCTGGAGGTTTACGGTTGGTGAGCAGTTCTTC.

This clonotype turned up a few times. The V gene is TRBV6-2 or TRBV6-3, the J gene TRBJ2-7; TRBD2 matches 15 bases. CDR1 MNHEY and CDR2 SVGEGT come from the germline V gene. The CDR3 spans 16 residues. Trimming removed 6 bases from V and 3 bases from J; junction bases left unmatched: 6. For the CDR3, the DNA is TGTGCCAGCAGCGAACCGGGACTAGCGGGGGGCTACGAGCAGTACTTC. Translated, it gives CASSEPGLAGGYEQYF.

This rearrangement joins TRBV12-3 or TRBV12-4 to TRBJ2-1, with D perhaps TRBD1 or TRBD2 (6 bases each). CDR3 length: 16 amino acids. Trimming pared 2 bases from V and 4 bases from J, leaving 15 bases between. The CDR3 here is CASSLTITGRYNEQFF. CDR3 DNA sequence: TGTGCCAGCAGTTTAACTATTACAGGGAGGTACAATGAGCAGTTCTTC.

This clonotype was recorded a few times. The V call is TRBV7-7, the J call TRBJ2-1; no clear D. Germline V gives CDR1 SSHAT, CDR2 FNYEAQ (reference sequence). The CDR3 length is 13 residues. The CDR3 region has the DNA TGTGCTGGCAGCTCGGCCCAGTCTAATGAGCAGTTCTTC. Protein product: CAGSSAQSNEQFF.

This clonotype has a count of ten or more. This sequence joins TRBV20-1 and TRBJ2-7; a possible D gene is TRBD1 (5 bases). Germline V gene sequence: CDR1 DFQATT, CDR2 SNEGSKA (reference sequence). There are 13 residues in the CDR3. V lost 1 base and J 5 bases, leaving 12 bases between the germline ends. In DNA form, the CDR3 reads TGCAGTGCTAGAGGGGGCACCTACGACGAGCAGTACTTC. Protein sequence: CSARGGTYDEQYF.

This clonotype appeared a few times. A much larger clonotype is one base distant, so this may be a read error. V usage is TRBV12-3 or TRBV12-4 and J usage is TRBJ2-7, with D perhaps assigned TRBD1 or TRBD2 (5 bases each). CDR3 size: 14 residues. The CDR3 DNA reads as TGTGCCAACAGTTTGTCGGGGCAGGGCTACGAGCAGTACTTC. Translating it yields CANSLSGQGYEQYF.

As to this clonotype: A much bigger clone sits one base away, suggesting this may be a read error. The chain is built from TRBV9 and TRBJ2-7; D gene ambiguous. The CDR3 totals 14 residues. Trimming took off 3 bases at V and 2 bases at J, with 12 bases between the two ends. Germline V CDR1 and CDR2: SGDLS, YYNGEE. The CDR3 region has the DNA TGTGCCAGCAGCGGAGACGGCAGTCCCTACGAGCAGTACTTC. As protein: CASSGDGSPYEQYF.

This clonotype was seen more than once but under ten times. The chain combines TRBV6-5 with TRBJ2-1; 8 nucleotides match TRBD1. CDR3 size: 15 residues. The germline V gene has CDR1 MNHEY and CDR2 SVGAGI. The trim removed 6 bases at V and 4 bases at J, leaving 8 bases unmatched. The CDR3, as DNA: TGTGCCAGCAGGTATTCGACAGGGGTTTACAATGAGCAGTTCTTC. As protein: CASRYSTGVYNEQFF.

This sequence joins TRBV30 and TRBJ2-7; D not certain. The CDR3 covers 14 residues. Germline CDR1 and CDR2: GTSNPN and SVGIG (reference sequence). The V end lost 2 bases, the J end lost 0 bases, and 11 bases lay between the germline ends. The DNA for the CDR3 is TGTGCCTGGAGTAGGCAACAGAACTCCTACGAGCAGTACTTC. Translation: CAWSRQQNSYEQYF.

This clonotype was counted between two and nine times. The chain has TRBV4-3 and TRBJ1-2, with unresolved D. The CDR3 extends over 15 amino acids. Per the germline V gene, CDR1 is LGHNA and CDR2 is YSLEER. Trimming took off 0 bases at V and 4 bases at J, with 12 bases between the two ends. DNA of the CDR3: TGCGCCAGCAGCCAAGATACCGGCACCTTCTATGGCTACACCTTC. It yields the protein CASSQDTGTFYGYTF.

Concerning this clonotype itself: A much larger clone differs by one base, so this may be a read error. The V gene is TRBV10-3, the J gene TRBJ2-1; TRBD1 aligns across 11 bases. V gave up 9 bases and J gave up 10 bases; unmatched junction bases: 8. CDR3 length: 13 amino acids. CDR1 and CDR2 (germline): ENHRY, SYGVKD. CDR3 sequence: CAIRTGGTYEQFF. The CDR3 bases are TGTGCCATAAGGACAGGGGGCACCTACGAGCAGTTCTTC.

This clonotype appeared many times. This rearrangement joins TRBV6-5 to TRBJ2-1, with TRBD1 matching 7 bases. Germline trimming cut 2 bases from V and 5 bases from J; bases unmatched to any gene: 0. CDR3 size: 13 residues. The germline CDR1 and CDR2 sequences are MNHEY and SVGAGI. This chain's CDR3 is CASSYDRDNEQFF. In DNA, the CDR3 is TGTGCCAGCAGTTACGACAGGGACAATGAGCAGTTCTTC.

A note on this clonotype: It may be a read error: a sequence one base away is much more abundant. This rearrangement joins TRBV10-3 to TRBJ2-7, with a tentative D call TRBD1 (6 bases). Germline CDR1 reads ENHRY; CDR2 reads SYGVKD. The CDR3 length is 16 residues. The germline V and J ends were trimmed by 0 bases and 0 bases, with 12 bases remaining between them. The CDR3 reads CAISESDSMGSYEQYF. As DNA, the CDR3 is TGTGCCATCAGTGAGTCGGACAGCATGGGCTCCTACGAGCAGTACTTC.

This chain links TRBV6-2 or TRBV6-3 with TRBJ2-5; D is unclear. This CDR3 is 16 amino acids long. Trimming removed 4 bases at V and 2 bases at J, with 17 bases between. Germline CDR1 reads MNHEY; CDR2 reads SVGEGT. DNA for the CDR3: TGTGCCAGCAGTTCTACTCAGCTAGAAATTCAAGAGACCCAGTACTTC. Translated: CASSSTQLEIQETQYF.

About this clonotype: One end of the junction fails to match germline, which may point to a read error. The chain couples TRBV7-9 to TRBJ2-5; TRBD2 agrees at 10 bases. CDR1 and CDR2 (germline): SEHNR, FQNEAQ (reference sequence). This CDR3 is built from 16 residues. CDR3 residues: CACSPGVAGGRETQYF. As DNA, the CDR3 is TGTGCCTGCAGCCCCGGGGTAGCGGGGGGTCGAGAGACCCAGTACTTC.

Points on this clonotype: An end of the junction differs from the germline gene, which may be a read error. The chain employs TRBV7-9 and TRBJ2-7; no clear D gene. CDR1 is SEHNR, CDR2 FQNEAQ, per germline (reference sequence). CDR3 length: 13 amino acids. CDR3 amino acids: CASSLVSSYGQYF. The CDR3 DNA reads TGTGCCAGCAGCTTAGTGAGTTCCTACGGGCAGTACTTC.

This clonotype was detected only a few times. Because the CDR3's place on the DNA is in doubt, the DNA is left out and the CDR3 is given as listed by TCRdb. The chain couples TRBV11-2 to TRBJ2-2; the table's D call, TRBD2, was not checked against the DNA. Germline V CDR1 and CDR2: SGHAT, FQNNGV. From its first to its last residue, the CDR3 has 22 amino acids. The CDR3 spells CASSRLVGDTQYFGPGTGELFF.